The text below deals with one T cell receptor (beta chain). CDR3 length equals 11 residues. CDR1 and CDR2 (germline): SEHNR, FQNEAQ (reference sequence). V was shortened by 5 bases and J by 7 bases, with 8 bases between the two germline ends. Here immunoSEQ multiplex PCR was the method, and the copy in TCRdb shows in-frame clones only, minus some. Of about 170,000 clones listed, approximately 90% were seen once; the top ten hold around 12%. This specimen belongs to a study of control samples from healthy donors and cancer patients. The chain combines TRBV7-9 with TRBJ1-1; D remains unclear. This clonotype was sampled from a man under 40 in good health. The sample comprised blood. CDR3 coding DNA: TGTGCCAGCAGCCTCTTCAGTGAAGCTTTCTTT. It yields the protein CASSLFSEAFF.